This T cell receptor (beta chain) was identified in a study of technical replicates of blood from several donors (dated by TCRdb to the late 2010s). As regards this clone: Which antigen it targets is not known. No base-level quality is on record; no much larger clone is a single base apart.

Preparation of the library involved the immunoSEQ multiplex PCR assay. Here the immuneACCESS table is served through TCRdb, limited to in-frame sequences with V and J called. Missing clones are a known gap in these copies; in checked studies unresolved V genes cover under half, and the rest lacks a known reason. This sample comprises roughly 93,000 clones, under 97% of them detected only once. Jointly, the top ten make up 0.23% of the sample. Spanning cysteine to phenylalanine, the CDR3 consists of 13 amino acids. CDR3 DNA only is kept here, 39 bases in frame from base 1. The germline V gene sets CDR1 to SGHTA and CDR2 to FQGNSA. V was cut back by 2 bases and J by 3 bases, leaving a gap of 7 bases between them.

The sample taken for sequencing was T cells isolated from PBMCs. The origin of this receptor is a human donor in good health. The sequence links TRBV7-2 to TRBJ1-2; confidence is insufficient to name the D gene. DNA sequence: TGTGCCAGCAGCTTAAACCGGGACTATGGCTACACCTTC. This encodes CASSLNRDYGYTF.